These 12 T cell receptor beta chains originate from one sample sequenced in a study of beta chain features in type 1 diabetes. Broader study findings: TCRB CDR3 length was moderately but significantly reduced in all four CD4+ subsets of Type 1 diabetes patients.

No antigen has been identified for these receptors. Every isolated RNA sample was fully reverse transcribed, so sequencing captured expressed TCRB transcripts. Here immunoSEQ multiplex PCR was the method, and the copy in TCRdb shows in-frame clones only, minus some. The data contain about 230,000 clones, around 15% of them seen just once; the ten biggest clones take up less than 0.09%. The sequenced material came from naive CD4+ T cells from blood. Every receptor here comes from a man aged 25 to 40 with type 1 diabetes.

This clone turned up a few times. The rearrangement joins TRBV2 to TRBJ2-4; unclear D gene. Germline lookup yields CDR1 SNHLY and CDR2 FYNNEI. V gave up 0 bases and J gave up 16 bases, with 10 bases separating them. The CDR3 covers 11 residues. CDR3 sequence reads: CASSEASPNYF. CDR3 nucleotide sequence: TGTGCCAGCAGTGAAGCCTCCCCAAACTACTTC.

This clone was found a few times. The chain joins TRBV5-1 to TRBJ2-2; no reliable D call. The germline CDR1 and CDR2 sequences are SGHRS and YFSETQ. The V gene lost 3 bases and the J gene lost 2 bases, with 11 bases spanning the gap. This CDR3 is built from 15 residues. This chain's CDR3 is CASSSDTANTGELFF. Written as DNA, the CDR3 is TGCGCCAGCAGCTCCGATACAGCTAACACCGGGGAGCTGTTTTTT.

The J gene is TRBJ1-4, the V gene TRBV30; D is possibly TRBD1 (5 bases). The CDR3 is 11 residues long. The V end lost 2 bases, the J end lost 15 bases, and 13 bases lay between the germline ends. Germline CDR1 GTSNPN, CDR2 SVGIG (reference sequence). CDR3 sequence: CAWSKNRPMFF. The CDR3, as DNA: TGTGCCTGGAGTAAGAACAGGCCCATGTTTTTT.

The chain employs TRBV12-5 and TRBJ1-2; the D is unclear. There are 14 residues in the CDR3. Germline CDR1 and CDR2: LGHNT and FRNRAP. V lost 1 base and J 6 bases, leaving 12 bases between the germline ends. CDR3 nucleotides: TGTGCTAGTGGTTTGGCCCATCACCCAGATGGCTACACCTTC. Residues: CASGLAHHPDGYTF. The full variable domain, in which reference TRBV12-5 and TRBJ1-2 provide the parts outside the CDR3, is DARVTQTPRHKVTEMGQEVTMRCQPILGHNTVFWYRQTMMQGLELLAYFRNRAPLDDSGMPKDRFSAEMPDATLATLKIQPSEPRDSAVYFCASGLAHHPDGYTFGSGTRLTVV.

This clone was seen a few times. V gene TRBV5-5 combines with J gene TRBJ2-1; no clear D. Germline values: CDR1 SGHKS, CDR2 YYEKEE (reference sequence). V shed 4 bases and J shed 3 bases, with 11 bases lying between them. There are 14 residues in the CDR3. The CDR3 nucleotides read TGTGCCAGCAGCCGAGTTCGGAGCTACAATGAGCAGTTCTTC. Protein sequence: CASSRVRSYNEQFF.

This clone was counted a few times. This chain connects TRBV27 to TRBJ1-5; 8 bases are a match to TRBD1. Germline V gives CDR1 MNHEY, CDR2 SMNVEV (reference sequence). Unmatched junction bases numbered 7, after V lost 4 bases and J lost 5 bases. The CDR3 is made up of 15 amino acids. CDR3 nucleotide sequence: TGTGCCAGCAGTTGGACAGGGAACGGTCATCAGCCCCAGCATTTT. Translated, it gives CASSWTGNGHQPQHF.

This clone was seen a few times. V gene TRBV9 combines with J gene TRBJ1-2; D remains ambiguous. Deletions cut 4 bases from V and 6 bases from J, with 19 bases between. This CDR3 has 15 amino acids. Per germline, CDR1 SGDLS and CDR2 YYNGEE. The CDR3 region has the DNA TGTGCCAGCAGCTCCAGTTCAGGCATCTGGGATGGCTACACCTTC. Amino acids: CASSSSSGIWDGYTF.

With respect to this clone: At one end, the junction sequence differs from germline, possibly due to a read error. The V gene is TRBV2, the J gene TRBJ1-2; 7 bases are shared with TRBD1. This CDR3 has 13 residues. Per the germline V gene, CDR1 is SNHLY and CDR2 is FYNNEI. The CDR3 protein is CASREGTAYGYTF. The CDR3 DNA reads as TGTGCCAGCAGGGAAGGGACAGCCTATGGCTACACCTTC.

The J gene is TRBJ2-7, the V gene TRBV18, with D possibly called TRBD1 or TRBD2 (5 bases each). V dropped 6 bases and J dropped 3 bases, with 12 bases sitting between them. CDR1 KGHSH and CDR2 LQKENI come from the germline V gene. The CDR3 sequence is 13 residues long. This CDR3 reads CASSPRDDYEQYF. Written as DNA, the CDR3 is TGTGCCAGCTCCCCCAGGGACGACTACGAGCAGTACTTC. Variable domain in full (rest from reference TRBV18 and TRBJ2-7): NAGVMQNPRHLVRRRGQEARLRCSPMKGHSHVYWYRQLPEEGLKFMVYLQKENIIDESGMPKERFSAEFPKEGPSILRIQQVVRGDSAAYFCASSPRDDYEQYFGPGTRLTVT.

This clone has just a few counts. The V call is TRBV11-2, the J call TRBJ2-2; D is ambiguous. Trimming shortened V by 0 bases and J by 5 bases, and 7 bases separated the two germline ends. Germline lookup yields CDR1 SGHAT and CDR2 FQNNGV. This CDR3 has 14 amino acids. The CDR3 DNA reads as TGTGCCAGCAGCTTAGAGCCCGGGACCGGGGAGCTGTTTTTT. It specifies CASSLEPGTGELFF.

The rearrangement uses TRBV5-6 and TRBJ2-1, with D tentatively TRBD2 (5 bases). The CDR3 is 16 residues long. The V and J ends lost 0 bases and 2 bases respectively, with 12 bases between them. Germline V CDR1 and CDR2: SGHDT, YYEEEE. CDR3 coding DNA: TGTGCCAGCAGCTTGGGGAGGTCGGTTGCCTACAATGAGCAGTTCTTC. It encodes CASSLGRSVAYNEQFF.

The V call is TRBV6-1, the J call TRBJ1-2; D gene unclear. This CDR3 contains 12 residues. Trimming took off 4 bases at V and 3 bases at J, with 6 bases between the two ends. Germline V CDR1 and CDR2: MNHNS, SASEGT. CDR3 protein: CASSVVDYGYTF. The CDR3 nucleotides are TGTGCCAGCAGTGTAGTGGACTATGGCTACACCTTC.